The 30 T cell receptor beta chains in this list originate from one sample, sequenced in a study of control samples from healthy donors and cancer patients. TCRdb's table, derived via immunoSEQ multiplex PCR, lists solely in-frame clones and lacks some. The sample has about 92,000 clones, almost 85% seen once. Sequencing was performed on blood. The receptor source for this set is a woman aged 55-70 years in good health.

The J gene is TRBJ2-1, the V gene TRBV5-5, with D possibly being TRBD1 (6 bases). V was pared by 4 bases and J by 7 bases, with 18 bases between. CDR3 length: 15 residues. Germline CDR1 SGHKS, CDR2 YYEKEE (reference sequence). The CDR3 DNA sequence: TGTGCCAGCAGCCTTCTAGGGGGTAGCGTGAATGAGCAGTTCTTC. It encodes CASSLLGGSVNEQFF.

V gene TRBV15 combines with J gene TRBJ1-5; D might be TRBD1 (6 bases). The CDR3 sequence is 15 residues long. V lost 3 bases and J 3 bases, leaving 12 bases between the germline ends. Germline lookup yields CDR1 LNHNV and CDR2 YYDKDF (reference sequence). In DNA form, the CDR3 reads TGTGCCACCAGCAGGGCGGACAGCCTCAATCAGCCCCAGCATTTT. It translates to CATSRADSLNQPQHF.

The genes are TRBV28 and TRBJ2-7, with 11 nucleotides matching TRBD2. This CDR3 is built from 15 residues. Trimming at V came to 5 bases and at J to 13 bases, leaving 16 bases not matched to a gene. Germline CDR1 is MDHEN and CDR2 is SYDVKM. The CDR3 sequence is CASSILLSGRAQPYF. The CDR3 nucleotides are TGTGCCAGCAGTATACTTCTTAGCGGGAGGGCCCAACCCTACTTC.

In DNA, the CDR3 is TGTGCCAGCAGCTTGGCCTGGACTAGCCCTGGGATAGGTGAGCAGTTCTTC. This encodes CASSLAWTSPGIGEQFF. This chain joins TRBV5-5 and TRBJ2-1, with 8 nucleotides matching TRBD2. The CDR3 extends over 17 amino acids. V shed 0 bases, J shed 9 bases, and the junction held 14 bases outside the gene matches. Per the germline V gene, CDR1 is SGHKS and CDR2 is YYEKEE (reference sequence).

CDR3 in DNA: TGTGCCAGCAGGGGGACAGTCAGATCTGGAAACACCATATATTTT. Protein product: CASRGTVRSGNTIYF. The chain joins TRBV6-6 to TRBJ1-3, with 7 positions matching TRBD1. The CDR3 runs 15 residues. Germline assignment: CDR1 MNHNY and CDR2 SVGAGI (reference sequence). The V and J ends lost 6 bases and 1 base, in that order; junction bases with no gene match: 6.

DNA for the CDR3: TGTGCCAGCAGCCGGCCCGACCCTCTTTTTTACGAGCAGTACTTC. This translates into CASSRPDPLFYEQYF. The genes are TRBV7-2 and TRBJ2-7; D is uncertain. CDR1 is SGHTA, CDR2 FQGNSA, per germline. Trimming took 5 bases from V and 4 from J, leaving 18 bases between them. The CDR3 is 15 amino acids.

This rearrangement joins TRBV4-3 to TRBJ2-2; possibly TRBD1 for D (6 bases). CDR1 is LGHNA and CDR2 is YSLEER in the germline V gene. V was pared by 7 bases and J by 1 base, with 16 bases between. There are 16 residues in the CDR3. The CDR3 is CASTERVQGNTGELFF. CDR3 bases: TGCGCCAGCACCGAACGGGTACAGGGGAACACCGGGGAGCTGTTTTTT.

The rearrangement joins TRBV6-5 to TRBJ2-5, with a tentative D call TRBD2 (6 bases). The CDR3 is 16 residues long. The V gene lost 0 bases and the J gene lost 5 bases, with 16 bases spanning the gap. The germline V gene encodes CDR1 MNHEY and CDR2 SVGAGI. CDR3: CASSYSFSTGVETQYF. In DNA, the CDR3 is TGTGCCAGCAGTTACTCTTTTTCGACGGGGGTCGAGACCCAGTACTTC.

The chain combines TRBV11-2 with TRBJ2-1; maybe TRBD2 (5 bases). The CDR3 totals 14 residues. V lost 7 bases, J lost 1 base, and 11 bases lay in between. The germline gives CDR1 SGHAT, CDR2 FQNNGV. The CDR3 DNA is TGTGCCAGCATCCCTTGGAGGTCCTACAATGAGCAGTTCTTC. It translates to CASIPWRSYNEQFF.

V and J are TRBV3-1 (or the pseudogene TRBV3-2) and TRBJ1-1; D remains unclear. CDR1 and CDR2 (germline): LGHDT, YNNKEL (reference sequence). Trimming left V 3 bases short and J 0 bases short, with 8 bases between. The CDR3 sequence is 14 residues long. The CDR3 nucleotides are TGTGCCAGCAGCCACCCACGATTGAACACTGAAGCTTTCTTT. It codes for CASSHPRLNTEAFF.

J is TRBJ2-5 and V is TRBV7-2; D remains unclear. Trimming cost V 6 bases and J 4 bases, with 6 bases left between them. CDR3 length: 11 residues. The germline V gene has CDR1 SGHTA and CDR2 FQGNSA. The CDR3 loop reads CASSSLETQYF. The CDR3 nucleotides are TGTGCCAGCAGTTCTTTAGAGACCCAGTACTTC. Drawing the rest from reference TRBV7-2 and TRBJ2-5, the complete variable domain is GAGVSQSPSNKVTEKGKDVELRCDPISGHTALYWYRQSLGQGLEFLIYFQGNSAPDKSGLPSDRFSAERTGGSVSTLTIQRTQQEDSAVYLCASSSLETQYFGPGTRLLVL.

This clone has only one observation. This rearrangement joins TRBV3-1 (or the pseudogene TRBV3-2) to TRBJ2-7; 10 bases align to TRBD2. The CDR3 consists of 15 residues. Trimming removed 1 base from V and 3 bases from J; junction bases left unmatched: 3. Germline V lookup: CDR1 LGHDT, CDR2 YNNKEL (reference sequence). For the CDR3, the DNA is TGTGCCAGCAGCCAAGTCCGGACTAGCGGCTACGAGCAGTACTTC. Its translation is CASSQVRTSGYEQYF.

This clone was counted a few times. The chain links TRBV5-6 to TRBJ1-1; D is ambiguous. The germline V gene encodes CDR1 SGHDT and CDR2 YYEEEE. This CDR3 contains 12 residues. Trimming took off 7 bases at V and 4 bases at J, with 11 bases between the two ends. CDR3 bases: TGTGCCAGCGGATCAGACACCACTGAAGCTTTCTTT. Its protein is CASGSDTTEAFF.

This clone was recorded a few times. The rearrangement uses TRBV6-2 or TRBV6-3 and TRBJ1-5, with D maybe TRBD1 (5 bases). The CDR3 runs to 14 residues. The germline V gene has CDR1 MNHEY and CDR2 SVGEGT. Trimming removed 2 bases at V and 3 bases at J, with 8 bases between. The CDR3 region is CASSYQGNNQPQHF. CDR3 nucleotide sequence: TGTGCCAGCAGTTACCAGGGCAACAATCAGCCCCAGCATTTT.

This chain joins TRBV4-1 and TRBJ2-1; no firm D call. CDR1 and CDR2 (germline): MGHRA, YSYEKL. Deletions cut 6 bases from V and 6 bases from J, with 6 bases between. The CDR3 consists of 11 residues. CDR3 loop: CASRVGNEQFF. CDR3 in DNA: TGCGCCAGCAGGGTCGGCAATGAGCAGTTCTTC.

The chain carries TRBV6-5 and TRBJ1-6, with 9 nucleotides matching TRBD1. Germline CDR1 is MNHEY and CDR2 is SVGAGI. With V trimmed by 2 bases and J by 12 bases, 8 bases remained unmatched. This CDR3 contains 15 residues. In nucleotides, the CDR3 is TGTGCCAGCAGTTACGGGATTGAGGGACAGGGACCCCTCCACTTT. As protein: CASSYGIEGQGPLHF.

The J gene is TRBJ2-2, the V gene TRBV11-2; no definite D call. Germline V CDR1 and CDR2: SGHAT, FQNNGV. V shed 2 bases and J shed 0 bases, with 10 bases lying between them. The CDR3 extends over 16 amino acids. The DNA for the CDR3 is TGTGCCAGCAGCTTAATGATCGGTCCGAACACCGGGGAGCTGTTTTTT. Its translation is CASSLMIGPNTGELFF.

This chain uses TRBV3-1 (or the pseudogene TRBV3-2) with TRBJ2-3, with TRBD1 identical over 7 bases. Per the germline V gene, CDR1 is LGHDT and CDR2 is YNNKEL (reference sequence). Losses at the gene ends were 0 bases for V and 4 bases for J; bases not matched to a gene: 7. The length of the CDR3 is 16 residues. The CDR3 coding sequence is TGTGCCAGCAGCCAAGAGATGCAGGGGGATCCAGATACGCAGTATTTT. Translated: CASSQEMQGDPDTQYF.

V is TRBV5-1 and J is TRBJ2-7; perhaps TRBD2 as D (6 bases). The germline CDR1 and CDR2 sequences are SGHRS and YFSETQ. Trimming took off 3 bases at V and 7 bases at J, with 17 bases between the two ends. The CDR3 sequence is 14 residues long. The CDR3 DNA follows: TGCGCCAGCAGCTCGGGGGACTCCCTTCGGGAGCAGTACTTC. This sequence encodes CASSSGDSLREQYF.

The gene calls are TRBV5-1 and TRBJ2-1, with 11 bases that match TRBD2. The CDR3 length is 16 residues. Germline lookup yields CDR1 SGHRS and CDR2 YFSETQ. With V trimmed by 0 bases and J by 4 bases, 3 bases remained unmatched. The CDR3: CASSLDLAGGYNEQFF. Here the CDR3 DNA reads TGCGCCAGCAGCTTGGATCTAGCGGGGGGATACAATGAGCAGTTCTTC.

The chain couples TRBV10-1 to TRBJ2-1, with 7 bases fitting TRBD1. The CDR3 sequence is 13 residues long. CDR1 and CDR2 from the germline V gene are WNHNN and SYGVQD (reference sequence). Trimming took 0 bases from V and 11 from J; bases not matched to a gene: 4. CDR3 residues: CASSESGRGKQFF. The CDR3 DNA sequence: TGCGCCAGCAGTGAGTCTGGCAGGGGGAAGCAGTTCTTC.

The genes are TRBV12-3 or TRBV12-4 and TRBJ2-1, with D possibly TRBD1 on 6 matching bases. The V end lost 5 bases, the J end lost 9 bases, and 14 bases lay between the germline ends. This CDR3 contains 13 residues. The CDR3 DNA reads TGTGCCAGCAGTCCCCGACAGGTAGGTGAGCAGTTCTTC. Protein product: CASSPRQVGEQFF.

This rearrangement joins TRBV19 to TRBJ1-1, with 7 bases identical to TRBD1. Germline loops: CDR1 LNHDA, CDR2 SQIVND (reference sequence). V shed 6 bases, J shed 7 bases, and the junction held 5 bases outside the gene matches. This CDR3 is 12 amino acids long. The CDR3 here is CASRGGGGEAFF. As DNA, the CDR3 is TGTGCCAGTAGAGGGGGCGGGGGTGAAGCTTTCTTT.

The rearrangement links TRBV19 to TRBJ2-2; no clear D. The length of the CDR3 is 16 residues. The V gene lost 6 bases and the J gene lost 1 base, with 15 bases spanning the gap. Per germline, CDR1 LNHDA and CDR2 SQIVND (reference sequence). CDR3 residues: CASRNRIDKNTGELFF. The CDR3 DNA sequence: TGTGCCAGTAGAAACCGCATTGACAAGAACACCGGGGAGCTGTTTTTT. The complete variable domain, with remaining parts taken from reference TRBV19 and TRBJ2-2, reads DGGITQSPKYLFRKEGQNVTLSCEQNLNHDAMYWYRQDPGQGLRLIYYSQIVNDFQKGDIAEGYSVSREKKESFPLTVTSAQKNPTAFYLCASRNRIDKNTGELFFGEGSRLTVL.

The V call is TRBV4-3, the J call TRBJ1-3, with D tentatively TRBD1 (6 bases). Germline loops: CDR1 LGHNA, CDR2 YSLEER. The CDR3 length is 14 residues. The V gene lost 4 bases and the J gene lost 1 base, with 8 bases spanning the gap. CDR3 bases: TGCGCCAGCAGCCGGAGGGGGTCTGGAAACACCATATATTTT. This gives the protein CASSRRGSGNTIYF.

V usage is TRBV5-1 and J usage is TRBJ2-5; D may be TRBD2 (7 bases). The CDR3 is 15 residues long. Trimming pared 4 bases from V and 5 bases from J, leaving 18 bases between. Germline assignment: CDR1 SGHRS and CDR2 YFSETQ. For the CDR3, the DNA is TGCGCCAGCAGCGAGAGAGGGGGGGGCCGCGAGACCCAGTACTTC. Amino acids: CASSERGGGRETQYF.

Here the CDR3 reads CASSLEFLGEQFF. As DNA, the CDR3 is TGTGCCAGCAGTTTAGAGTTCCTCGGTGAGCAGTTCTTC. The V call is TRBV27, the J call TRBJ2-1; D ambiguous. Per germline, CDR1 MNHEY and CDR2 SMNVEV (reference sequence). CDR3 length equals 13 residues. Trimming removed 2 bases from V and 9 bases from J, with 11 bases in between.

V gene TRBV5-4 combines with J gene TRBJ2-3; D is possibly TRBD1 or TRBD2 (5 bases each). CDR1 and CDR2 from the germline V gene are SGHNT and YYREEE (reference sequence). The ends were cut back, 4 bases at V and 5 bases at J, with 17 bases in the middle. The CDR3 totals 15 residues. CDR3 amino acids: CASSLSPGRLDTQYF. CDR3 bases: TGTGCCAGCAGCCTAAGTCCGGGGCGCTTAGATACGCAGTATTTT. The complete variable domain, with remaining parts taken from reference TRBV5-4 and TRBJ2-3, reads ETGVTQSPTHLIKTRGQQVTLRCSSQSGHNTVSWYQQALGQGPQFIFQYYREEENGRGNFPPRFSGLQFPNYSSELNVNALELDDSALYLCASSLSPGRLDTQYFGPGTRLTVL.

This chain joins TRBV5-1 and TRBJ1-4; 8 nucleotides align to TRBD1. V trimming: 4 bases; J trimming: 7 bases; junction bases outside the gene matches: 6. CDR1 is SGHRS and CDR2 is YFSETQ in the germline V gene. This CDR3 contains 14 residues. Here the CDR3 DNA reads TGCGCCAGCAGCCTCGGACAGGGCTCTGAAAAACTGTTTTTT. Protein product: CASSLGQGSEKLFF. Drawing the rest from reference TRBV5-1 and TRBJ1-4, the complete variable domain is KAGVTQTPRYLIKTRGQQVTLSCSPISGHRSVSWYQQTPGQGLQFLFEYFSETQRNKGNFPGRFSGRQFSNSRSEMNVSTLELGDSALYLCASSLGQGSEKLFFGSGTQLSVL.

The chain carries TRBV28 and TRBJ1-5, with 7 bases matching TRBD1. The length of the CDR3 is 16 residues. Trimming took 4 bases from V and 1 from J; bases not matched to a gene: 7. Germline V gives CDR1 MDHEN, CDR2 SYDVKM. CDR3 region: CASSSTGRGSNQPQHF. CDR3 DNA sequence: TGTGCCAGCAGTTCGACAGGGAGGGGAAGCAATCAGCCCCAGCATTTT.